This is a list of T cell receptor beta chains from one sample in a study of cytomegalovirus exposure and HLA in healthy donors. Some clones are missing from TCRdb's copy, which holds only in-frame ones; the method was immunoSEQ multiplex PCR. The listing contains roughly 71,000 clones. Sequences were obtained from PBMCs. The receptors were sampled from a woman in her forties in good health and CMV-seropositive. The CDR3 runs from the conserved cysteine through the conserved F or W. D genes are given only for firm matches.

V gene,D gene,J gene,CDR3 protein,CDR3 DNA
TRBV14,-,TRBJ1-1,CASSQGGGGTEAFF,TGTGCCAGCAGCCAAGGGGGGGGAGGCACTGAAGCTTTCTTT
TRBV5-4,TRBD2,TRBJ2-5,CASSTWTSSETQYF,TGTGCCAGCAGCACCTGGACTAGCTCCGAGACCCAGTACTTC
TRBV14,TRBD2,TRBJ2-3,CASSPTGLADSSTDTQYF,TGTGCCAGCAGCCCTACGGGACTAGCGGATTCTAGCACAGATACGCAGTATTTT
TRBV10-3,TRBD1,TRBJ2-7,CAIRDRASAYEQYF,TGTGCCATCAGGGACAGGGCCTCCGCCTACGAGCAGTACTTC
TRBV7-2,-,TRBJ1-1,CASSHDGGGLAAFF,TGTGCCAGCAGCCATGATGGGGGGGGTCTGGCGGCTTTCTTT
TRBV10-3,-,TRBJ1-1,CAISEGIEGAFF,TGTGCCATCAGTGAGGGGATAGAGGGAGCTTTCTTT
TRBV19,-,TRBJ1-2,CASSIQAVNYGYTF,TGTGCCAGTAGTATTCAAGCGGTGAACTATGGCTACACCTTC
TRBV6-1,-,TRBJ2-3,CASTAAYSTSTDTQYF,TGTGCCAGCACTGCAGCCTATTCAACTAGCACAGATACGCAGTATTTT
TRBV9,-,TRBJ2-7,CASSPQGRYEQYF,TGTGCCAGCAGCCCCCAGGGCCGGTACGAGCAGTACTTC
TRBV19,-,TRBJ1-4,CASSSREATNEKLFF,TGTGCCAGTAGTAGCAGGGAAGCAACTAATGAAAAACTGTTTTTT
TRBV19,-,TRBJ1-5,CASSSASYYQPQHF,TGTGCCAGTAGTAGCGCCTCCTATTATCAGCCCCAGCATTTT
TRBV18,-,TRBJ1-2,CASSPDRLTGYTF,TGTGCCAGCTCACCCGACAGGTTAACTGGCTACACCTTC
TRBV5-6,-,TRBJ1-2,CASSPTDRTFYGYTF,TGTGCCAGCAGCCCCACTGACAGAACCTTCTATGGCTACACCTTC
TRBV28,-,TRBJ1-1,CASSPGMGTLSMNTEAFF,TGTGCCAGCAGTCCGGGGATGGGCACCCTTAGTATGAACACTGAAGCTTTCTTT
TRBV12-5,TRBD1,TRBJ1-4,CASGWGTGTDNEKLFF,TGTGCTAGTGGTTGGGGAACCGGGACAGATAATGAAAAACTGTTTTTT
TRBV28,-,TRBJ1-2,CASSLPGQGYTF,TGTGCCAGCAGTTTGCCAGGGCAGGGCTACACCTTC
TRBV6-4,-,TRBJ1-1,CAGSGGVMNTEAFF,TGTGCCGGGTCCGGAGGGGTCATGAACACTGAAGCTTTCTTT
TRBV19,TRBD1,TRBJ1-1,CASSTRTGLNTEAFF,TGTGCCAGTAGTACAAGGACAGGGTTGAACACTGAAGCTTTCTTT
TRBV10-1,-,TRBJ1-2,CASSGLSVLVNYGYTF,TGCGCCAGCAGCGGACTGTCAGTTTTGGTTAACTATGGCTACACCTTC
TRBV9,TRBD1,TRBJ1-6,CASSVGQGRSPLHF,TGTGCCAGCAGCGTGGGACAGGGGAGGTCACCCCTCCACTTT
TRBV29-1,-,TRBJ1-2,CSVPGGGGYTF,TGCAGCGTCCCCGGGGGTGGGGGCTACACCTTC
TRBV15,TRBD2,TRBJ2-3,CATEGAGGLDTQYF,TGTGCCACCGAAGGAGCGGGAGGTTTAGATACGCAGTATTTT
TRBV11-2,-,TRBJ2-7,CASSSIRDKPYEQYF,TGTGCCAGCAGCTCTATCCGGGACAAACCCTACGAGCAGTACTTC
TRBV11-3,TRBD1,TRBJ2-2,CASSQGQGTGELFF,TGTGCCAGCAGCCAGGGACAGGGGACCGGGGAGCTGTTTTTT
TRBV2,-,TRBJ2-3,CASSGGSGVAFTDTQYF,TGTGCCAGCAGTGGAGGGTCCGGGGTAGCTTTCACAGATACGCAGTATTTT
TRBV5-6,TRBD1,TRBJ2-7,CASSIPQGDVMYEQYF,TGTGCCAGCAGCATACCCCAGGGGGACGTAATGTACGAGCAGTACTTC
TRBV18,TRBD1,TRBJ2-7,CASSRTGNIDEQYF,TGTGCCAGCTCACGGACAGGGAATATCGACGAGCAGTACTTC
TRBV10-1,-,TRBJ2-7,CASSDPGNEQYF,TGCGCCAGCAGTGATCCAGGGAACGAGCAGTACTTC
TRBV10-3,-,TRBJ2-5,CAISESSREETQYF,TGTGCCATCAGTGAGTCGAGTCGGGAAGAGACCCAGTACTTC
TRBV10-3,TRBD1,TRBJ2-3,CAISGTGITDTQYF,TGTGCCATCAGCGGGACAGGGATCACAGATACGCAGTATTTT
TRBV19,-,TRBJ1-6,CASSINSGTHSPLHF,TGTGCCAGTAGTATAAATTCAGGGACTCATTCACCCCTCCACTTT
TRBV21-1,-,TRBJ2-1,CASSRGRAGGDNEQFF,TGTGCCAGCAGCCGAGGGAGAGCGGGGGGGGACAATGAGCAGTTCTTC
TRBV4-1,-,TRBJ1-2,CASSGRTAGSDYGYTF,TGCGCCAGCAGCGGAAGGACAGCTGGATCAGACTATGGCTACACCTTC
TRBV7-3,TRBD2,TRBJ2-3,CASSLASGSTDTQYF,TGTGCCAGCAGCTTGGCTAGCGGGAGCACAGATACGCAGTATTTT
TRBV9,-,TRBJ2-3,CASSPTIQSTDTQYF,TGTGCCAGCAGCCCAACCATTCAGAGCACAGATACGCAGTATTTT
TRBV6-6,-,TRBJ1-2,CASRLTDNYGYTF,TGTGCCAGCAGACTGACAGACAACTATGGCTACACCTTC
TRBV5-6,-,TRBJ2-5,CASRPPRAGILETQYF,TGTGCCAGCAGGCCGCCTAGGGCGGGAATCTTAGAGACCCAGTACTTC
TRBV27,TRBD2,TRBJ2-3,CASSLPGLAGVDTQYF,TGTGCCAGCAGTTTACCGGGACTAGCGGGGGTAGATACGCAGTATTTT
TRBV6-5,-,TRBJ1-6,CASSYSGSTYNSPLHF,TGTGCCAGCAGTTACTCGGGCAGTACCTATAATTCACCCCTCCACTTT
TRBV7-2,-,TRBJ1-6,CASSLASGAYNSPLHF,TGTGCCAGCAGCTTAGCGTCGGGGGCCTATAATTCACCCCTCCACTTT